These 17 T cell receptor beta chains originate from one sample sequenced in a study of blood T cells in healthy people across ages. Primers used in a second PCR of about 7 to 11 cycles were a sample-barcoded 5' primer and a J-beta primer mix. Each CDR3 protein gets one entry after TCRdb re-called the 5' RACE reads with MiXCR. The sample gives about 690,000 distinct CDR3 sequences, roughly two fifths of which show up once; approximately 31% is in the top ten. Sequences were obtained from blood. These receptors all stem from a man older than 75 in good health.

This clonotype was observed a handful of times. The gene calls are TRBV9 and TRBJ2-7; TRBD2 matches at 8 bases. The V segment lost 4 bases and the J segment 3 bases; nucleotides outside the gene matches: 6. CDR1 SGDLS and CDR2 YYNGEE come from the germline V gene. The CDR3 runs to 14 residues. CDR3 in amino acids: CASSPSGTSYEQYF. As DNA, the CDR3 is TGTGCCAGCAGCCCAAGCGGGACTAGCTACGAGCAGTACTTC.

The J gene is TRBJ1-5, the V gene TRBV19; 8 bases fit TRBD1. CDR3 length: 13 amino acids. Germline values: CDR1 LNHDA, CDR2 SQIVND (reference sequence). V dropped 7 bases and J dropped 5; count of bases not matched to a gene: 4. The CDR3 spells CASKDRVDQPQHF. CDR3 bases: TGTGCCAGTAAGGACAGGGTAGATCAGCCCCAGCATTTT.

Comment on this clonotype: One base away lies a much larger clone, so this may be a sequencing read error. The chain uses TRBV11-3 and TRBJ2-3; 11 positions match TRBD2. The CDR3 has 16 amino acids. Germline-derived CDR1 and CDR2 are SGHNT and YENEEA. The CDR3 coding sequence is TGTGCCAACAGCCCCCCGGGACTAGCGGCCTCCTCCATGCAGTATTTT. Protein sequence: CANSPPGLAASSMQYF.

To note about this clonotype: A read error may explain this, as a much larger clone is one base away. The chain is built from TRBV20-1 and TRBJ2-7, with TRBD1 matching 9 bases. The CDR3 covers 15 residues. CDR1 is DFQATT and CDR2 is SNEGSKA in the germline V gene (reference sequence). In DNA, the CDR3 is TGCAGTGCTAGAGATCCTAGGACAGGGGCCTACGAGCGGTACTTC. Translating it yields CSARDPRTGAYERYF.

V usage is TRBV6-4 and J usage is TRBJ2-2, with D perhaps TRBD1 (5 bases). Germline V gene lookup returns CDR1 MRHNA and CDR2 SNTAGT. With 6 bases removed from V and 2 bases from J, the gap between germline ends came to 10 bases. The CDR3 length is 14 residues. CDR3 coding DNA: TGTGCCAGCAGACAGGACGGAAACACCGGGGAGCTGTTTTTT. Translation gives CASRQDGNTGELFF.

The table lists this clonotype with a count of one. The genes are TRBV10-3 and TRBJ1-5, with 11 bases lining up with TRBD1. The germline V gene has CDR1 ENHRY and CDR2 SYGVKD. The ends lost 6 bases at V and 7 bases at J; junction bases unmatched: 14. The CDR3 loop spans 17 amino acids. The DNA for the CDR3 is TGTGCCATCAGCGATCCGGGACAGGGGGGCAGAGTCCAGCCCCAGCATTTT. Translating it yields CAISDPGQGGRVQPQHF.

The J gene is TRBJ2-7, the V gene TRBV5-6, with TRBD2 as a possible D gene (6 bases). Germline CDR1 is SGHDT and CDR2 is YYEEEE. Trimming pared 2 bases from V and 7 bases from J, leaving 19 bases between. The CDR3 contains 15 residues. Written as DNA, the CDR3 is TGTGCCAGCAGCTTTTGGGGACTGCAGAAGGAGGAGCAGTACTTC. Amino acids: CASSFWGLQKEEQYF.

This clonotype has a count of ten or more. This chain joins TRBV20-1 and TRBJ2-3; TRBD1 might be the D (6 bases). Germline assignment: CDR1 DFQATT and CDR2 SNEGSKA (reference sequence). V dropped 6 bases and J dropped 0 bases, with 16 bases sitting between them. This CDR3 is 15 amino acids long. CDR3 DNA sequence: TGCAGTGCCCCGCTCGGACAGTTTAGCACAGATACGCAGTATTTT. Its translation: CSAPLGQFSTDTQYF.

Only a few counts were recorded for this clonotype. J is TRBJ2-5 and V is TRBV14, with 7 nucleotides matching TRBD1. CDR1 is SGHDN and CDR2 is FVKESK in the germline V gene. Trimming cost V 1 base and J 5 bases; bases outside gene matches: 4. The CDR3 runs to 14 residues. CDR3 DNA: TGTGCCAGCAGCCAAGCGACAGGGTTGGAGACCCAGTACTTC. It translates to CASSQATGLETQYF.

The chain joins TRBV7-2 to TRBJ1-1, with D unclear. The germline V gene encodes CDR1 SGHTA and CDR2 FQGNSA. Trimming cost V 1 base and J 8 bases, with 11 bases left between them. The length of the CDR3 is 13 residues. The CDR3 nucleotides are TGTGCCAGCAGCTTAGTCGGAGGCGGGGAAGCTTTCTTT. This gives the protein CASSLVGGGEAFF.

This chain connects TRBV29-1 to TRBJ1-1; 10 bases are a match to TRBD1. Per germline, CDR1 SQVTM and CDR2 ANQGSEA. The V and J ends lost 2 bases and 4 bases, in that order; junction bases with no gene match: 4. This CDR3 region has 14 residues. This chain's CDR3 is CSVERQGAATEAFF. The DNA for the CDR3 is TGCAGCGTTGAAAGACAGGGGGCGGCCACTGAAGCTTTCTTT.

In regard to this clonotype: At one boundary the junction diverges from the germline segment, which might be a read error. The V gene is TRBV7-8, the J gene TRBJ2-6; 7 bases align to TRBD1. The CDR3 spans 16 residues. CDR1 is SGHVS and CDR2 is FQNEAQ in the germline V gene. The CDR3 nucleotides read TGTGCCAGGAGCTTAAACAGGGGTGGTGGGGCCAACGTCCTGACTTTC. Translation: CARSLNRGGGANVLTF.

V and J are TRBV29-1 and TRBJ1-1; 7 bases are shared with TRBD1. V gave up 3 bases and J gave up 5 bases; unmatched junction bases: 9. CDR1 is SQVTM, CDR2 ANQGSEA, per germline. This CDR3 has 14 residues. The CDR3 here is CSVDRDRSWTEAFF. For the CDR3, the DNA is TGCAGCGTTGACAGGGACAGATCTTGGACTGAAGCTTTCTTT.

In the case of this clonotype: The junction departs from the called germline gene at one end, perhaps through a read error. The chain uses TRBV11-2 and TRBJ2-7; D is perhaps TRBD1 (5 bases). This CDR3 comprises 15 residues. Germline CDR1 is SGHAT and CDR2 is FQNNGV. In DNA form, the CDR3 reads TGTGCCAGCAGCTTAATGGGCAGGGTAGCCTACGAGCGGTACTTC. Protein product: CASSLMGRVAYERYF.

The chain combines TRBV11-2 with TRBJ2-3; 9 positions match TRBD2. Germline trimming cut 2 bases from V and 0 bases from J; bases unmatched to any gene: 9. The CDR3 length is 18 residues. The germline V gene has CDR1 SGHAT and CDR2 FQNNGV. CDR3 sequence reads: CASSLSLAGFSSTDTQYF. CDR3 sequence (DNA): TGTGCCAGCAGCTTAAGCCTAGCGGGGTTCTCTAGCACAGATACGCAGTATTTT.

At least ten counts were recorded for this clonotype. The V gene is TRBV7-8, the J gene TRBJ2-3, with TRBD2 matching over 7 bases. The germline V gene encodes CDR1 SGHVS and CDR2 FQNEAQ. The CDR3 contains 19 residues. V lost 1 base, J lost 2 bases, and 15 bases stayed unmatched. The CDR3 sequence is CASSLVPLQLATNTDTQYF. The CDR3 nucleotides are TGTGCCAGCAGCTTAGTCCCCCTGCAACTAGCGACTAACACAGATACGCAGTATTTT.

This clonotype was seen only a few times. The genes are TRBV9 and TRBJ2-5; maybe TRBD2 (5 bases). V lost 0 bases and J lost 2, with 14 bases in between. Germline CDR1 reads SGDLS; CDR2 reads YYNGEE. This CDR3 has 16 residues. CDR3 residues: CASSVGWFGVQETQYF. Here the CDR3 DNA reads TGTGCCAGCAGCGTAGGGTGGTTCGGGGTACAAGAGACCCAGTACTTC.